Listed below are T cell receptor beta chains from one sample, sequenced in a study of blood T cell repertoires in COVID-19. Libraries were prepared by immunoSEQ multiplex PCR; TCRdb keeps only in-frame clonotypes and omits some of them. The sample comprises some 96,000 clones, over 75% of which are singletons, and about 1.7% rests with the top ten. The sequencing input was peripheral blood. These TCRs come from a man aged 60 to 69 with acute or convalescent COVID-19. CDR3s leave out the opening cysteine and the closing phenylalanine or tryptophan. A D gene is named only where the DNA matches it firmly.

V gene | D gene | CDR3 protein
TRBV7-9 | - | ASSQKRVGNTEAF
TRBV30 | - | AWTSRPLEKLF
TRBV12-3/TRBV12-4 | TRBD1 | ATRTGTYNEQF
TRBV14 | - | ASSQGDTYTDTQY
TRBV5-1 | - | ASGQGTGQFGYT
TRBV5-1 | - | ASSPGFPNQPQH
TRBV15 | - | ATSRGGAGNEKLF
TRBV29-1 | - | SVSEYGTEAF
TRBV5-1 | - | ASSDGVVTEAF
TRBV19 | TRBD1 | ASSITGDSPLH
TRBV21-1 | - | ASTSTGYGYGYT
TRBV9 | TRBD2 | ASSTGYGGAADTQY
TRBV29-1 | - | SVDAGFPEAF
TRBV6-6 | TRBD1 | ASSRDRPGGYT
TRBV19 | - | ASSMQEAGETQY
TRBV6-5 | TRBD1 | ASSYGTLTGSTEAF
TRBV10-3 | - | AISDRANTEAF
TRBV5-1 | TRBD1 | ASSGRDRGNYGYT
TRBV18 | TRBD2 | ASSPLGLAGSGGGELF
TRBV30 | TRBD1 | AWSRGQGGQPQH
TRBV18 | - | ASSPTSGNEKLF
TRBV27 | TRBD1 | ASSPRQGTRMNTEAF
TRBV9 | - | ASSVGAGNTEAF
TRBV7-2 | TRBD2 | ASSFRTSGGRTSTDTQY
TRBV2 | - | ASSPLRAEAF
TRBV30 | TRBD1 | AWSTGQGNTGELF
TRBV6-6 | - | ASSLAAGRTYEQY
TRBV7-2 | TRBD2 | ASSPPFRSGVTYEQY
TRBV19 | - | ASESFGGEKLF
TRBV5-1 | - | ASSLTAKETQY
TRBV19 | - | ATRASGTRIFGYT
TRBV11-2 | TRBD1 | ASSHPGQAKYPF
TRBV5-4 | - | ASSLYSPLESEQY
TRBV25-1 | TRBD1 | ASRSQGAGQPQH
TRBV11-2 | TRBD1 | ASSSGTANSPLH
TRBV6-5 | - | ASSYSVRNTEAF
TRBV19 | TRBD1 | ASTLGTGINQPQH
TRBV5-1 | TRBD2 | ASSRSGDYNEQF
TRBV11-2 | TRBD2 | ASSFTSGSYNEQF
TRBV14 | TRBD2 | ASSSGREQF
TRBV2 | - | ASSVRGGEAF
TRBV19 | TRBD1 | ASTRDRVSPLH
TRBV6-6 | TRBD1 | ASSYSTAGGNEKLF
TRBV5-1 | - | ASSLEGVGYT
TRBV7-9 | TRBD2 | ASSLQAGTTETQY
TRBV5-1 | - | ASSLAQGGDEAF
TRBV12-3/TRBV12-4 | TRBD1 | ASSLGQGIGYT
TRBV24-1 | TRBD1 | ATSTTGGSSNTGELF
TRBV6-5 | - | ASSYHDSYGYT
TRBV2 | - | ASNPRGNQPQH
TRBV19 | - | ASVAGSLNTGELF
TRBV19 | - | ASSDFTRTRAEAF
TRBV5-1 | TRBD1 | ASSLDPGQSSNQPQH
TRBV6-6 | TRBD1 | ASTPPGTGGQEQY
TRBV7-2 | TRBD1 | ASSVGQGPNYGYT
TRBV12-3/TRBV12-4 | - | ASSLGGGYT
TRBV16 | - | ASSRLTDYGYT
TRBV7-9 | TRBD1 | ASSAPGTGSEAF
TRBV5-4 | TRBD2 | ASSGRSGGSGNEQF
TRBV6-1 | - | ASSETLATNEKLF